One sample yielded the 23 T cell receptor beta chains listed below, sequenced in a study of control samples from healthy donors and cancer patients. The data were produced by immunoSEQ multiplex PCR, yet TCRdb's version contains in-frame clones alone and is incomplete. The repertoire has around 84,000 clones, 75% to 85% of them found once; the top ten carry 11%. What was sequenced was PBMCs. The receptors here all came from a man aged 60 to 69 with head and neck cancer.

This clone was seen only once. This chain joins TRBV6-5 and TRBJ1-6, with 8 nucleotides matching TRBD1. V dropped 6 bases and J dropped 9; count of bases not matched to a gene: 7. Germline values: CDR1 MNHEY, CDR2 SVGAGI. There are 14 residues in the CDR3. CDR3 region: CASRSGQGGSPLHF. The CDR3 coding sequence is TGTGCCAGCAGAAGCGGACAGGGAGGTTCACCCCTCCACTTT.

V is TRBV2 and J is TRBJ2-4, with a possible D match to TRBD2 (5 bases). CDR1 and CDR2 from the germline V gene are SNHLY and FYNNEI. The CDR3 is made up of 11 amino acids. V was trimmed by 6 bases and J by 10 bases, leaving 10 bases between them. The CDR3 region has the DNA TGTGCCAGCAGGGAGGACCCGATTCAGTACTTC. It is translated as CASREDPIQYF.

The CDR3 spells CASSLGQGGRETQYF. Here the CDR3 DNA reads TGTGCCAGCAGCTTAGGACAGGGAGGACGAGAGACCCAGTACTTC. V usage is TRBV7-9 and J usage is TRBJ2-5; a possible D gene is TRBD1 (7 bases). The CDR3 is made up of 15 amino acids. The germline V gene has CDR1 SEHNR and CDR2 FQNEAQ (reference sequence). The ends were cut back, 1 base at V and 4 bases at J, with 13 bases in the middle.

This chain links TRBV19 with TRBJ1-4, with TRBD1 as a possible D gene (6 bases). This CDR3 region has 15 residues. V gave up 6 bases and J gave up 3 bases, with 14 bases separating them. CDR1 and CDR2 (germline): LNHDA, SQIVND (reference sequence). Written as DNA, the CDR3 is TGTGCCAGTAGGGTCGTGGACAGATCTAATGAAAAACTGTTTTTT. This gives the protein CASRVVDRSNEKLFF.

V gene TRBV11-2 combines with J gene TRBJ2-7; D perhaps matches TRBD1 (7 bases). The germline CDR1 and CDR2 sequences are SGHAT and FQNNGV. Trimming shortened V by 9 bases and J by 2 bases, and 20 bases separated the two germline ends. The CDR3 consists of 15 residues. The CDR3 spells CASAGGGGTAYEQYF. DNA for the CDR3: TGTGCCAGTGCAGGGGGAGGCGGGACAGCCTACGAGCAGTACTTC.

The V and J genes are TRBV24-1 and TRBJ2-1; the D call may be TRBD1 or TRBD2 (6 bases each). The CDR3 has 15 residues. Germline loops: CDR1 KGHDR, CDR2 SFDVKD. V was clipped by 5 bases and J by 7 bases, with 17 bases between them. As DNA, the CDR3 is TGTGCCACCAGTGGGGGGTCGGGGGCATTAAATGAGCAGTTCTTC. Translated, it gives CATSGGSGALNEQFF.

The rearrangement links TRBV24-1 to TRBJ2-7, with 10 bases matching TRBD2. V gave up 1 base and J gave up 6 bases; unmatched junction bases: 14. CDR1 and CDR2 from the germline V gene are KGHDR and SFDVKD. This CDR3 region has 18 residues. The DNA for the CDR3 is TGTGCCACCAGTGATTTTTGGATCGGGCTAGCGGGAGTCTCCGAGCAGTACTTC. This codes for CATSDFWIGLAGVSEQYF.

The chain employs TRBV5-4 and TRBJ2-7, with D uncertain. Germline V gene sequence: CDR1 SGHNT, CDR2 YYREEE (reference sequence). The CDR3 totals 11 residues. The V gene lost 4 bases and the J gene lost 2 bases, with 4 bases spanning the gap. CDR3 amino acids: CASSDPYEQYF. CDR3 sequence (DNA): TGTGCCAGCAGCGACCCCTACGAGCAGTACTTC.

The chain joins TRBV7-2 to TRBJ2-7, with 8 bases fitting TRBD2. After removal of 4 bases from V and 2 bases from J, the junction contained 10 bases not matched to a gene. The CDR3 has 16 amino acids. Per the germline V gene, CDR1 is SGHTA and CDR2 is FQGNSA. This CDR3 is CASSYRAGEEAYEQYF. The DNA for the CDR3 is TGTGCCAGCAGCTATCGAGCGGGAGAGGAGGCCTACGAGCAGTACTTC.

The chain combines TRBV19 with TRBJ2-6, with TRBD1 as a possible D gene (5 bases). CDR1 is LNHDA, CDR2 SQIVND, per germline (reference sequence). The V end was cut by 5 bases, the J end by 1 base, with 6 bases between. This CDR3 comprises 14 residues. Here the CDR3 DNA reads TGTGCCAGTAGTCCAGGGTCTGGGGCCAACGTCCTGACTTTC. Amino acid sequence: CASSPGSGANVLTF.

This clone has only one observation. The chain couples TRBV12-3 or TRBV12-4 to TRBJ1-2; D not resolved. V lost 5 bases and J lost 8, with 6 bases in between. CDR3 length: 10 amino acids. DNA of the CDR3: TGTGCCAGCAGTGGGGAAGGCTACACCTTC. It codes for CASSGEGYTF.

The rearrangement links TRBV28 to TRBJ2-4; D may be TRBD1 (7 bases). Germline CDR1 and CDR2: MDHEN and SYDVKM. Trimming removed 5 bases from V and 8 bases from J, with 16 bases in between. The CDR3 totals 14 residues. The CDR3 sequence: CASSIQGTGDIQYF. CDR3 nucleotides: TGTGCCAGCAGTATACAGGGGACGGGGGACATTCAGTACTTC.

The chain has TRBV24-1 and TRBJ2-5, with 7 bases lining up with TRBD1. The CDR3 contains 15 residues. The V and J ends lost 9 bases and 0 bases, in that order; junction bases with no gene match: 9. Germline loops: CDR1 KGHDR, CDR2 SFDVKD. Here the CDR3 reads CATSPQTGNQETQYF. The CDR3 DNA follows: TGTGCCACCTCGCCCCAGACAGGGAACCAAGAGACCCAGTACTTC.

This clone was detected only once. Additional DNA sequences in this sample encode the identical CDR3. This chain uses TRBV5-1 with TRBJ2-1, with 8 bases that match TRBD2. Germline V CDR1 and CDR2: SGHRS, YFSETQ. CDR3 length: 15 residues. The V segment lost 4 bases and the J segment 10 bases; nucleotides outside the gene matches: 13. The CDR3 nucleotides are TGCGCCAGCAGCCTGGGACTAGGGGGGGCGGGGGAGCAGTTCTTC. As protein: CASSLGLGGAGEQFF.

This chain uses TRBV11-2 with TRBJ2-2; 7 bases fit TRBD1. The CDR3 length is 17 residues. Germline CDR1 is SGHAT and CDR2 is FQNNGV. Germline trimming cut 2 bases from V and 0 bases from J; bases unmatched to any gene: 6. The CDR3 protein is CASSLSPGQANTGELFF. The CDR3 DNA sequence: TGTGCCAGCAGCTTATCTCCAGGACAGGCGAACACCGGGGAGCTGTTTTTT.

The chain employs TRBV5-5 and TRBJ2-3; no definite D call. Germline CDR1 reads SGHKS; CDR2 reads YYEKEE (reference sequence). Trimming left V 4 bases short and J 3 bases short, with 12 bases between. The CDR3 has 14 amino acids. CDR3 nucleotide sequence: TGTGCCAGCAGCCGCCCAAGTGGGACAGATACGCAGTATTTT. Translated, it gives CASSRPSGTDTQYF. The full variable domain, with the rest looked up from reference TRBV5-5 and TRBJ2-3, is DAGVTQSPTHLIKTRGQQVTLRCSPISGHKSVSWYQQVLGQGPQFIFQYYEKEERGRGNFPDRFSARQFPNYSSELNVNALLLGDSALYLCASSRPSGTDTQYFGPGTRLTVL.

The rearrangement links TRBV28 to TRBJ2-2, with D uncertain. Trimming took off 3 bases at V and 6 bases at J, with 8 bases between the two ends. The CDR3 runs 13 residues. Germline lookup yields CDR1 MDHEN and CDR2 SYDVKM. CDR3 protein: CASSFSGPGELFF. CDR3 sequence (DNA): TGTGCCAGCAGTTTTTCGGGCCCCGGGGAGCTGTTTTTT.

The gene calls are TRBV28 and TRBJ2-3; D is uncertain. The CDR3 has 12 amino acids. The V end was cut by 4 bases, the J end by 2 bases, with 4 bases between. CDR1 and CDR2 (germline): MDHEN, SYDVKM. The CDR3 DNA reads TGTGCCAGCAGTTCATACACAGATACGCAGTATTTT. It encodes CASSSYTDTQYF.

V and J are TRBV7-9 and TRBJ1-3; D unclear. Germline CDR1 reads SEHNR; CDR2 reads FQNEAQ (reference sequence). The V and J ends lost 5 bases and 3 bases respectively, with 14 bases between them. The CDR3 runs 15 residues. This chain's CDR3 is CASSPRGSGGNTIYF. CDR3 bases: TGTGCCAGCAGCCCACGTGGTTCGGGTGGAAACACCATATATTTT.

The chain has TRBV4-1 and TRBJ1-2; no clear D gene. The CDR3 runs 14 residues. Trimming left V 0 bases short and J 9 bases short, with 14 bases between. Germline lookup yields CDR1 MGHRA and CDR2 YSYEKL. The CDR3 DNA sequence: TGCGCCAGCAGCCAAGATACGGCCCAAAACAGCTACACCTTC. Amino acid sequence: CASSQDTAQNSYTF.

The V call is TRBV9, the J call TRBJ2-3; 8 bases agree with TRBD2. This CDR3 spans 17 amino acids. The germline V gene encodes CDR1 SGDLS and CDR2 YYNGEE. With V trimmed by 0 bases and J by 1 base, 7 bases remained unmatched. The CDR3 protein is CASSVAGGLGRTDTQYF. CDR3 DNA: TGTGCCAGCAGCGTAGCGGGAGGGCTCGGCCGCACAGATACGCAGTATTTT.

This clone showed up just once. The chain carries TRBV5-1 and TRBJ2-5, with 7 positions matching TRBD1. The CDR3 has 20 amino acids. V was clipped by 2 bases and J by 1 base; unmatched bases: 20. The germline CDR1 and CDR2 sequences are SGHRS and YFSETQ. The CDR3, as DNA: TGCGCCAGCAGCTTCCCAAACTCCGGACAGGAAGCCTCCATCCAAGAGACCCAGTACTTC. Translated, it gives CASSFPNSGQEASIQETQYF.

The V gene is TRBV10-2, the J gene TRBJ2-3; the D gene is possibly TRBD2 (7 bases). CDR3 length: 15 residues. Germline-derived CDR1 and CDR2 are WSHSY and SAAADI. The V end was cut by 7 bases, the J end by 4 bases, with 18 bases between. Here the CDR3 DNA reads TGCGCCAGCACCCCGGCGGGGGCCGGCGCAGATACGCAGTATTTT. This sequence encodes CASTPAGAGADTQYF.